This T cell receptor beta chain originates from a study of Ad26.COV2.S vaccination and SARS-CoV-2 variants. The CDR3 covers 12 residues. V was clipped by 4 bases and J by 4 bases, with 8 bases between them. Germline-derived CDR1 and CDR2 are SGHRS and YFSETQ. The table came from immunoSEQ multiplex PCR; TCRdb's copy has only in-frame clones and leaves some out. The sample shows about 180,000 clones, 87% of them seen only once. Details on this clone: This CDR3 is also generated by other DNA sequences in the sample.

The chain links TRBV5-1 to TRBJ2-5; D uncertain. This receptor was taken from a human donor who had recovered from COVID-19. The sample consisted of peripheral blood, taken after recovery from COVID-19. CDR3 loop: CASSLSTETQYF. The CDR3 DNA is TGCGCCAGCAGCCTTTCCACAGAGACCCAGTACTTC.